This is a list of T cell receptor beta chains from one sample in a study of low-dose radiotherapy and immunotherapy resistance in tumors. TCRdb re-analysed the reads in MiXCR, keeping a single row per CDR3 protein. The sample carries some 82,000 distinct CDR3 sequences, approximately 20% recorded once. The sample in question was PBMCs, obtained before treatment. The receptors stem from a male donor with prostate cancer. Both conserved end residues are part of each CDR3. Fields, in order: CDR3 protein, CDR3 DNA, clone size, J gene, D gene, V gene. D genes are given only for firm matches. Only some rows state a clone size, as once, few, many or a class for expanded clones.

CSAARGPNSYEQYF,TGCAGCGCTGCGCGGGGGCCCAATTCCTACGAGCAGTACTTC,many,TRBJ2-7,-,TRBV29-1
CASSLVRGGGEQFF,TGTGCCAGCAGCTTGGTGCGGGGAGGAGGTGAGCAGTTCTTC,many,TRBJ2-1,-,TRBV5-6
CASSLGPRGWSNQPQHF,TGTGCCAGCAGCTTAGGCCCGCGGGGTTGGAGCAATCAGCCCCAGCATTTT,many,TRBJ1-5,-,TRBV13
CASSDARGMYNEQFF,TGTGCCAGCAGTGACGCACGCGGGATGTACAATGAGCAGTTCTTC,many,TRBJ2-1,-,TRBV2
CASSFPGYEQYF,TGTGCCAGCAGCTTCCCGGGTTACGAGCAGTACTTC,many,TRBJ2-7,-,TRBV7-2
CASSSGTGGSYNEQFF,TGCGCCAGCAGCTCCGGGACAGGGGGCTCCTACAATGAGCAGTTCTTC,many,TRBJ2-1,TRBD1,TRBV5-1
CASKLAGAVDTQYF,TGTGCCAGCAAGTTAGCGGGAGCGGTCGATACGCAGTATTTT,many,TRBJ2-3,TRBD2,TRBV28
CASSHRGTDTDTQYF,TGTGCCAGCAGCCACCGTGGGACAGACACAGATACGCAGTATTTT,many,TRBJ2-3,TRBD1,TRBV3-1
CASSKLAKGTGELFF,TGTGCCAGCAGCAAACTAGCGAAAGGCACCGGGGAGCTGTTTTTT,many,TRBJ2-2,TRBD2,TRBV5-6
CASSLPAGVFNEQFF,TGTGCCAGCAGCTTACCGGCGGGAGTCTTCAATGAGCAGTTCTTC,many,TRBJ2-1,TRBD2,TRBV7-9
CASMEGPGNTIYF,TGTGCCAGCATGGAGGGCCCTGGAAACACCATATATTTT,many,TRBJ1-3,-,TRBV7-2
CASSYTGGDSPLHF,TGTGCCAGCAGTTATACGGGCGGCGATTCACCCCTCCACTTT,many,TRBJ1-6,-,TRBV5-3
CASSLAGGAVADTQYF,TGTGCCAGCAGCTTAGCTGGGGGGGCCGTCGCAGATACGCAGTATTTT,many,TRBJ2-3,-,TRBV7-2
CASSVYGGNYGYTF,TGTGCCAGCAGCGTATATGGCGGGAACTATGGCTACACCTTC,many,TRBJ1-2,-,TRBV9
CSARRTGGTDTQYF,TGCAGTGCTAGGCGAACAGGGGGCACAGATACGCAGTATTTT,many,TRBJ2-3,TRBD1,TRBV20-1
CASSLTLDTSPYNEQFF,TGTGCCAGCAGCCTTACCCTGGACACGTCCCCCTACAATGAGCAGTTCTTC,many,TRBJ2-1,-,TRBV3-1
CASSLVLQDNYGYTF,TGTGCCAGCAGCTTAGTCCTCCAGGACAACTATGGCTACACCTTC,many,TRBJ1-2,-,TRBV7-2
CASSLGTASYEQYF,TGTGCCAGCAGCTTGGGGACAGCCTCCTACGAGCAGTACTTC,many,TRBJ2-7,-,TRBV5-4
CAWSYEGHGEKLFF,TGTGCCTGGAGTTATGAGGGACACGGTGAAAAACTGTTTTTT,many,TRBJ1-4,-,TRBV30
CASEKGYYGYTF,TGTGCCAGCGAAAAGGGGTACTATGGCTACACCTTC,many,TRBJ1-2,-,TRBV19
CASSYVGIPGGEQYF,TGTGCCAGCAGTTACGTCGGGATCCCAGGGGGCGAGCAGTACTTC,-,TRBJ2-7,TRBD1,TRBV6-2/TRBV6-3
CASSVKRGDGELFF,TGTGCCAGCAGTGTTAAAAGGGGGGACGGGGAGCTGTTTTTT,many,TRBJ2-2,-,TRBV6-2/TRBV6-3
CASSSPGQGDQPQHF,TGTGCCAGCAGCTCGCCCGGACAGGGAGATCAGCCCCAGCATTTT,-,TRBJ1-5,TRBD1,TRBV6-6
CASSTAGIGELFF,TGTGCCAGTAGTACCGCGGGGATCGGGGAGCTGTTTTTT,many,TRBJ2-2,-,TRBV19
CAISEIIETSVSYNEQFF,TGTGCCATCAGTGAGATTATTGAGACTAGCGTCTCCTACAATGAGCAGTTCTTC,-,TRBJ2-1,TRBD2,TRBV10-3
CASSLSSRSYEQYF,TGTGCCAGCTCACTTAGTTCGAGATCCTACGAGCAGTACTTC,many,TRBJ2-7,-,TRBV18
CSARVGGRGGEQYF,TGCAGTGCTAGAGTGGGCGGGAGGGGCGGGGAGCAGTACTTC,-,TRBJ2-7,TRBD2,TRBV20-1